Following are 11 T cell receptor beta chains from one sample sequenced in a study of cytomegalovirus exposure and HLA in healthy donors. In the PCR, 60 Vbeta and 13 Jbeta primers were used. Sequencing was performed with immunoSEQ multiplex PCR; in TCRdb, only in-frame clones are kept and a portion is missing. The table records around 180,000 clones, about 78% of them present only once. Sequenced sample: PBMCs. The receptors here all came from a man aged 40-55 years in good health and CMV-seronegative.

This clone was seen only a few times. The rearrangement joins TRBV7-2 to TRBJ1-5, with 8 bases aligning to TRBD1. Germline CDR1 SGHTA, CDR2 FQGNSA. The CDR3 spans 18 residues. With 5 bases clipped from V and 0 bases from J, the junction kept 12 bases outside the gene matches. The chain's CDR3 is CASSPSGGQAYSNQPQHF. The CDR3 DNA is TGTGCCAGCAGCCCCTCTGGGGGACAGGCCTATAGCAATCAGCCCCAGCATTTT. Filled out from reference TRBV7-2 and TRBJ1-5, the complete variable domain reads GAGVSQSPSNKVTEKGKDVELRCDPISGHTALYWYRQSLGQGLEFLIYFQGNSAPDKSGLPSDRFSAERTGGSVSTLTIQRTQQEDSAVYLCASSPSGGQAYSNQPQHFGDGTRLSIL.

Only a few counts were recorded for this clone. A junction boundary mismatches the germline segment, possibly from a read error. This chain links TRBV7-9 with TRBJ2-7; maybe TRBD2 (5 bases). The germline V gene has CDR1 SEHNR and CDR2 FQNEAQ (reference sequence). This CDR3 has 14 residues. The CDR3 DNA is TGTTCCAGCAGCCCCCCTAGTGAGAGGGTCGAGCAGTACTTC. Protein sequence: CSSSPPSERVEQYF.

The chain employs TRBV11-2 and TRBJ2-5; 8 nucleotides agree with TRBD2. Losses at the gene ends were 1 base for V and 1 base for J; bases not matched to a gene: 8. CDR3 length equals 17 residues. Germline CDR1 reads SGHAT; CDR2 reads FQNNGV. The CDR3 here is CASSLGRAGGAQETQYF. CDR3 nucleotides: TGTGCCAGCAGCTTAGGAAGGGCGGGAGGAGCCCAAGAGACCCAGTACTTC.

V and J are TRBV2 and TRBJ1-2; 10 nucleotides agree with TRBD1. CDR3 size: 14 residues. The V and J ends lost 6 bases and 4 bases, in that order; junction bases with no gene match: 5. Germline V CDR1 and CDR2: SNHLY, FYNNEI. The CDR3 DNA reads as TGTGCCAGCAGGCCGACAGGGGGCGGCTATGGCTACACCTTC. Protein: CASRPTGGGYGYTF.

A few counts support this clone. The chain recombines TRBV30 with TRBJ2-1; TRBD2 is a possible D gene (6 bases). The germline gives CDR1 GTSNPN, CDR2 SVGIG (reference sequence). Trimming took off 5 bases at V and 6 bases at J, with 17 bases between the two ends. The CDR3 totals 14 residues. This chain's CDR3 is CAWGAGGPRNEQFF. CDR3 sequence (DNA): TGTGCCTGGGGAGCTGGAGGGCCTCGCAATGAGCAGTTCTTC. The full variable domain, rest sourced from reference TRBV30 and TRBJ2-1, is SQTIHQWPATLVQPVGSPLSLECTVEGTSNPNLYWYRQAAGRGLQLLFYSVGIGQISSEVPQNLSASRPQDRQFILSSKKLLLSDSGFYLCAWGAGGPRNEQFFGPGTRLTVL.

Here the CDR3 reads CASSPAGAVEGYTF. CDR3 DNA sequence: TGTGCCAGCAGCCCGGCGGGGGCGGTGGAGGGCTACACCTTC. This chain connects TRBV7-9 to TRBJ1-2; D might be TRBD1 (6 bases). The V end lost 5 bases, the J end lost 8 bases, and 18 bases lay between the germline ends. The CDR3 contains 14 residues. Germline V gene sequence: CDR1 SEHNR, CDR2 FQNEAQ (reference sequence).

CDR3: CASRDRGSNYGYTF. The CDR3 region has the DNA TGTGCCAGCAGGGACAGGGGGTCCAACTATGGCTACACCTTC. The chain carries TRBV6-5 and TRBJ1-2; 10 bases match TRBD1. This CDR3 is built from 14 residues. V was pared by 6 bases and J by 2 bases, with 3 bases of the junction left unmatched. Germline V CDR1 and CDR2: MNHEY, SVGAGI.

On this clone itself: This sample includes further DNA sequences coding for the same CDR3. The V gene is TRBV5-1, the J gene TRBJ2-1; TRBD2 matches at 7 bases. CDR1 and CDR2 (germline): SGHRS, YFSETQ. J lost 0 bases, V lost 0 bases, and 6 bases had no gene match. The CDR3 has 17 amino acids. Written as DNA, the CDR3 is TGCGCCAGCAGCTTGGGTTTCGGCGGGAGCTCCTACAATGAGCAGTTCTTC. This translates into CASSLGFGGSSYNEQFF.

J is TRBJ1-5 and V is TRBV7-2, with 10 bases fitting TRBD1. The CDR3 runs to 16 residues. V lost 5 bases and J lost 2; bases outside the gene matches: 6. Germline-derived CDR1 and CDR2 are SGHTA and FQGNSA. The CDR3 nucleotides read TGTGCCAGCAGCATGGGACAGGGGTTCCGCAATCAGCCCCAGCATTTT. It yields the protein CASSMGQGFRNQPQHF.

The V gene is TRBV9, the J gene TRBJ2-5; D possibly corresponds to TRBD1 (5 bases). The CDR3 is 15 residues long. Germline-derived CDR1 and CDR2 are SGDLS and YYNGEE. Deletions cut 0 bases from V and 5 bases from J, with 14 bases between. CDR3 bases: TGTGCCAGCAGCGTAGCGGGCGGATCAGGGGAGACCCAGTACTTC. This codes for CASSVAGGSGETQYF.

The rearrangement joins TRBV2 to TRBJ1-5; tentative D call: TRBD1 (5 bases). Looked up from germline, CDR1 is SNHLY and CDR2 is FYNNEI. CDR3 size: 16 residues. With 6 bases removed from V and 0 bases from J, the gap between germline ends came to 15 bases. CDR3 in DNA: TGTGCCAGCAGGGCACGTGGGGGGTTTAGCAATCAGCCCCAGCATTTT. Translated: CASRARGGFSNQPQHF. Drawing the rest from reference TRBV2 and TRBJ1-5, the complete variable domain is EPEVTQTPSHQVTQMGQEVILRCVPISNHLYFYWYRQILGQKVEFLVSFYNNEISEKSEIFDDQFSVERPDGSNFTLKIRSTKLEDSAMYFCASRARGGFSNQPQHFGDGTRLSIL.